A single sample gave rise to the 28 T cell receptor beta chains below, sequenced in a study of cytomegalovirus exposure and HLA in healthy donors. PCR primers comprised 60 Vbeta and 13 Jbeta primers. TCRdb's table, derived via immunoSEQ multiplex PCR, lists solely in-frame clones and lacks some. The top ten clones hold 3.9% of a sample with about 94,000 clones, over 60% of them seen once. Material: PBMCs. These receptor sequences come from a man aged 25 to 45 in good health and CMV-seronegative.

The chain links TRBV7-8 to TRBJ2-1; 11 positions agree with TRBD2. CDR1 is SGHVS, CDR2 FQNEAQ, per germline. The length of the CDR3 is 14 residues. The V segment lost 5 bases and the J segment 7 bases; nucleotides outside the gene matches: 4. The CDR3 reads CASSASGRRNEQFF. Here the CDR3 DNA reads TGTGCCAGCAGCGCTAGCGGGAGGCGGAATGAGCAGTTCTTC.

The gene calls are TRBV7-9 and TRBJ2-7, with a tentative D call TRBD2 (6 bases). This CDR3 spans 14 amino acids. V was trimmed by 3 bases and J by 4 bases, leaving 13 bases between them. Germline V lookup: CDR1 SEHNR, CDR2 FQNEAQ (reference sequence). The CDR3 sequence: CASSLAGPGYEQYF. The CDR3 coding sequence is TGTGCCAGCAGCTTGGCGGGGCCCGGATACGAGCAGTACTTC. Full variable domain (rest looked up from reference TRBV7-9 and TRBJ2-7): DTGVSQNPRHKITKRGQNVTFRCDPISEHNRLYWYRQTLGQGPEFLTYFQNEAQLEKSRLLSDRFSAERPKGSFSTLEIQRTEQGDSAMYLCASSLAGPGYEQYFGPGTRLTVT.

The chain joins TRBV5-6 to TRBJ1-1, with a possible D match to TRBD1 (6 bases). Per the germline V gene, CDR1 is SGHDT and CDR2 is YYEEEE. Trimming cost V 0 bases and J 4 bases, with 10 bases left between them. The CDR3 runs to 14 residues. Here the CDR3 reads CASSLGQGSTEAFF. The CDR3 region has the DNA TGTGCCAGCAGCTTGGGCCAGGGGAGCACTGAAGCTTTCTTT. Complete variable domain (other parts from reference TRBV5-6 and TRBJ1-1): DAGVTQSPTHLIKTRGQQVTLRCSPKSGHDTVSWYQQALGQGPQFIFQYYEEEERQRGNFPDRFSGHQFPNYSSELNVNALLLGDSALYLCASSLGQGSTEAFFGQGTRLTVV.

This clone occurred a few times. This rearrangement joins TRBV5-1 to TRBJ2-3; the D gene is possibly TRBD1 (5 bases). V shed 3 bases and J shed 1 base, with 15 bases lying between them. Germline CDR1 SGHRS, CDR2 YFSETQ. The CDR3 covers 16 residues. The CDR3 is CASSSSDRWGTDTQYF. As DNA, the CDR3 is TGCGCCAGCAGCTCCTCTGACAGATGGGGCACAGATACGCAGTATTTT.

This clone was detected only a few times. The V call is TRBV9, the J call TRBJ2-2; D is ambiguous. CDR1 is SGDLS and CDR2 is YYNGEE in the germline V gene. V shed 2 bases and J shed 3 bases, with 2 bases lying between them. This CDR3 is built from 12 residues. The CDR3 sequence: CASSVDTGELFF. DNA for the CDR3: TGTGCCAGCAGCGTCGACACCGGGGAGCTGTTTTTT.

The CDR3 here is CASSITRTGTSPLHF. The CDR3 nucleotides read TGTGCCAGTAGTATAACGAGGACAGGAACTTCACCCCTCCACTTT. V and J are TRBV19 and TRBJ1-6; 7 bases are shared with TRBD1. The V gene end was trimmed by 2 bases and the J gene end by 9 bases; junction bases not matched to a gene: 7. Germline CDR1 is LNHDA and CDR2 is SQIVND (reference sequence). The CDR3 totals 15 residues.

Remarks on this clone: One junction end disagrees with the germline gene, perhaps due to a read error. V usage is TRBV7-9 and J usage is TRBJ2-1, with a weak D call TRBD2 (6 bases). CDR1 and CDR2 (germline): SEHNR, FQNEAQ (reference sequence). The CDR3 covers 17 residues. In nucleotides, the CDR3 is TGTTCCAGCAGCTTAGCCCCGACTAGGCTCCTGAGGAATGAGCAGTTCTTC. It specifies CSSSLAPTRLLRNEQFF.

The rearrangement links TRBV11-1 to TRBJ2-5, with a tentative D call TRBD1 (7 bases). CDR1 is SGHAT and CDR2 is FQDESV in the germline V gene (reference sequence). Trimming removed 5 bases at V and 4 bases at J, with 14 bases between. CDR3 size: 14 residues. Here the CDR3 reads CASSRQGGGETQYF. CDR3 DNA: TGTGCCAGCAGCAGACAGGGAGGCGGAGAGACCCAGTACTTC.

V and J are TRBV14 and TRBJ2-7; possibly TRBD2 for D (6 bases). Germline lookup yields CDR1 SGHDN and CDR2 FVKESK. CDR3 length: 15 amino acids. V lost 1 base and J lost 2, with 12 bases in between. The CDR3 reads CASSQGGGFTYEQYF. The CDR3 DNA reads TGTGCCAGCAGCCAAGGAGGAGGGTTTACCTACGAGCAGTACTTC. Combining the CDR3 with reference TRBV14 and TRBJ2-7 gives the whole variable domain EAGVTQFPSHSVIEKGQTVTLRCDPISGHDNLYWYRRVMGKEIKFLLHFVKESKQDESGMPNNRFLAERTGGTYSTLKVQPAELEDSGVYFCASSQGGGFTYEQYFGPGTRLTVT.

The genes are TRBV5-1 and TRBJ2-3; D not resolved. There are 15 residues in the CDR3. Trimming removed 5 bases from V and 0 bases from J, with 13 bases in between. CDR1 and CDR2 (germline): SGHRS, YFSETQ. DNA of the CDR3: TGCGCCAGCAGGACCGACGGGTCTAGCACAGATACGCAGTATTTT. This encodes CASRTDGSSTDTQYF.

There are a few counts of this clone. CDR3 coding DNA: TGCGCCAGCAGCCAAGACTTCGGGAATCAGCCCCAGCATTTT. Its protein product is CASSQDFGNQPQHF. The chain couples TRBV4-1 to TRBJ1-5, with unresolved D. The CDR3 totals 14 residues. Germline CDR1 reads MGHRA; CDR2 reads YSYEKL. V lost 0 bases and J 4 bases, leaving 7 bases between the germline ends.

For the CDR3, the DNA is TGTGCCTGGAGCGACGGGACAGGTACGGGCACCTTC. It specifies CAWSDGTGTGTF. The rearrangement joins TRBV30 to TRBJ1-2; 8 bases line up with TRBD1. The J segment lost 13 bases and the V segment lost 3 bases, leaving 10 bases of the junction unmatched. The CDR3 covers 12 residues. Germline loops: CDR1 GTSNPN, CDR2 SVGIG (reference sequence).

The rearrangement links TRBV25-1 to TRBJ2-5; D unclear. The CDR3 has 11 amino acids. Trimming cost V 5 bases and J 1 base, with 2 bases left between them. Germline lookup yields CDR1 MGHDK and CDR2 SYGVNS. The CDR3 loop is CASSLQETQYF. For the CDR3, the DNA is TGTGCCAGCAGTCTCCAAGAGACCCAGTACTTC.

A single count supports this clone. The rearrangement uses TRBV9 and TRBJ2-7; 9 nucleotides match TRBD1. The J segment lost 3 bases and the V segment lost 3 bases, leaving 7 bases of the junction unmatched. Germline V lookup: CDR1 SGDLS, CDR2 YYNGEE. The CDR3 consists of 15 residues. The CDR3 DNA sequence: TGTGCCAGCAGCGCTCGGGACAGGGCTGACTACGAGCAGTACTTC. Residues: CASSARDRADYEQYF.

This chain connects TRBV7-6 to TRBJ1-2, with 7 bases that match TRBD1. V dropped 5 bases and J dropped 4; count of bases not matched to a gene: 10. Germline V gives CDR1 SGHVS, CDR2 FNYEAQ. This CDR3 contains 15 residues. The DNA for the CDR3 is TGTGCCAGCAGCCAACAAGGGGGCGTCTCCTATGGCTACACCTTC. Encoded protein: CASSQQGGVSYGYTF.

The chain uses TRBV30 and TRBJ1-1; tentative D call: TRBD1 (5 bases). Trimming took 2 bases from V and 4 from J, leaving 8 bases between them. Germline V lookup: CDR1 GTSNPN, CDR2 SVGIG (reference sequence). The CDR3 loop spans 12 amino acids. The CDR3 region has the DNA TGTGCCTGGAGTTCTCAGGGCACTGAAGCTTTCTTT. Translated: CAWSSQGTEAFF.

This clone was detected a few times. The CDR3 loop reads CASSPRHKGGTEAFF. The CDR3 DNA sequence: TGTGCCAGCAGCCCGCGACACAAAGGGGGCACTGAAGCTTTCTTT. The chain uses TRBV9 and TRBJ1-1, with a tentative D call TRBD1 (6 bases). This CDR3 has 15 amino acids. The ends were cut back, 4 bases at V and 4 bases at J, with 17 bases in the middle. Germline lookup yields CDR1 SGDLS and CDR2 YYNGEE.

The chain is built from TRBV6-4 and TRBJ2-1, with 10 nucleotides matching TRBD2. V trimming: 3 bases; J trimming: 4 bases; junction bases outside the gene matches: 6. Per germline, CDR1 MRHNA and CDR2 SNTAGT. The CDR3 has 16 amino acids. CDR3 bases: TGTGCCAGCAGTGATCGGGCTAGCGGGGGTTACAATGAGCAGTTCTTC. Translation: CASSDRASGGYNEQFF.

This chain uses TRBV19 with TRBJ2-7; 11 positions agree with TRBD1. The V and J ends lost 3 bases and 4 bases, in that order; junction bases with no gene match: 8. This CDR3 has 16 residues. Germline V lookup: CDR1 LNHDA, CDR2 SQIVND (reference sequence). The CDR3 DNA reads TGTGCCAGTAGTATCCCTGCCGGGACAGGGGGGTACGAGCAGTACTTC. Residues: CASSIPAGTGGYEQYF. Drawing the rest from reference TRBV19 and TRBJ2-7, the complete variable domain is DGGITQSPKYLFRKEGQNVTLSCEQNLNHDAMYWYRQDPGQGLRLIYYSQIVNDFQKGDIAEGYSVSREKKESFPLTVTSAQKNPTAFYLCASSIPAGTGGYEQYFGPGTRLTVT.

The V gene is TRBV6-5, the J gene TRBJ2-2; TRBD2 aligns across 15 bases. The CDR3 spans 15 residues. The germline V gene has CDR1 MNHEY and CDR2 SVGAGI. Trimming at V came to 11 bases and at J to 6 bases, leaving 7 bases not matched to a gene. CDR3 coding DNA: TGTGCCGGGGGACTAGCGGGGGGTGCCCCCGGGGAGCTGTTTTTT. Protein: CAGGLAGGAPGELFF.

The CDR3 region has the DNA TGTGCCAGCAGTCGCGACAGGGCCAAAAACATTCAGTACTTC. Its protein is CASSRDRAKNIQYF. The chain employs TRBV6-5 and TRBJ2-4; tentatively, D is TRBD1 (6 bases). Trimming removed 5 bases at V and 1 base at J, with 9 bases between. CDR3 length: 14 residues. Germline lookup yields CDR1 MNHEY and CDR2 SVGAGI.

The CDR3 region has the DNA TGTGCCAGCAGCGTAGGGGGGGCCTCGGATGAGCAGTTCTTC. Translated, it gives CASSVGGASDEQFF. The chain combines TRBV7-3 with TRBJ2-1, with D possibly being TRBD2 (7 bases). Germline CDR1 reads SGHTA; CDR2 reads FQGTGA. With 5 bases removed from V and 8 bases from J, the gap between germline ends came to 16 bases. The CDR3 consists of 14 residues.

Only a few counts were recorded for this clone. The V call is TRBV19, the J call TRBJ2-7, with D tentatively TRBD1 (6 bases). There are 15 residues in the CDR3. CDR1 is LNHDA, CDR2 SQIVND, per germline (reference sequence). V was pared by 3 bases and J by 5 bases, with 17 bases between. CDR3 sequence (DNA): TGTGCCAGTAGTATCTCCCTCTACAACAGGGACGAGCAGTACTTC. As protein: CASSISLYNRDEQYF.

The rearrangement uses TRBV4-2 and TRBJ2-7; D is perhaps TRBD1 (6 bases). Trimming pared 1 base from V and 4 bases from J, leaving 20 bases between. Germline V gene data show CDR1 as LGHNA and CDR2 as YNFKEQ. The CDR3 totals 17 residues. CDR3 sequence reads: CASSQVSGVQIGYEQYF. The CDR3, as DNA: TGTGCCAGCAGCCAAGTTTCAGGGGTTCAGATAGGATACGAGCAGTACTTC.

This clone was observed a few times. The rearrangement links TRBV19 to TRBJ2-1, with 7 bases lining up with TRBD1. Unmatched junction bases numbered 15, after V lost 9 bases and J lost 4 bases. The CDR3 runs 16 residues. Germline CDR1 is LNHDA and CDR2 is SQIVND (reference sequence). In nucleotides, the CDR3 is TGTGCCAGCTCCACTACCGAGGGGGCCGGGTACAATGAGCAGTTCTTC. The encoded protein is CASSTTEGAGYNEQFF.

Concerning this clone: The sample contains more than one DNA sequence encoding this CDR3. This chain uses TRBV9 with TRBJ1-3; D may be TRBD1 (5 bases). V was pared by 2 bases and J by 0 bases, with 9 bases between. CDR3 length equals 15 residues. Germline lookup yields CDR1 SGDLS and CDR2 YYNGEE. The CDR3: CASSVGGSSGNTIYF. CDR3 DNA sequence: TGTGCCAGCAGCGTGGGGGGTTCCTCTGGAAACACCATATATTTT. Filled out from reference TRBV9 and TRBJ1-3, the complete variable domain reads DSGVTQTPKHLITATGQRVTLRCSPRSGDLSVYWYQQSLDQGLQFLIQYYNGEERAKGNILERFSAQQFPDLHSELNLSSLELGDSALYFCASSVGGSSGNTIYFGEGSWLTVV.

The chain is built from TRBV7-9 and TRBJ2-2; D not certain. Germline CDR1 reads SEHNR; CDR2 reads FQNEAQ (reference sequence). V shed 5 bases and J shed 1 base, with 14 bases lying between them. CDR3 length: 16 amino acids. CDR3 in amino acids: CASSPHDNENTGELFF. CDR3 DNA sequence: TGTGCCAGCAGCCCCCATGACAATGAGAACACCGGGGAGCTGTTTTTT.

The CDR3 DNA reads as TGCGCCAGCAGCCAAGAAGGGGGGGGGCGCTACGAGCAGTACTTC. Translating it yields CASSQEGGGRYEQYF. This chain links TRBV4-3 with TRBJ2-7; perhaps TRBD2 as D (7 bases). Germline V gene lookup returns CDR1 LGHNA and CDR2 YSLEER. This CDR3 contains 15 residues. V lost 0 bases and J lost 3, with 12 bases in between.